This paragraph reports one T cell receptor beta chain. Clones were sequenced by immunoSEQ multiplex PCR, and TCRdb holds only the in-frame ones, with some missing. The table includes around 220,000 clones, 88% detected once. The data derive from a study of blood T cell repertoires in COVID-19. The CDR3 loop spans 11 amino acids. V lost 6 bases, J lost 4 bases, and 6 bases lay in between. This sequence joins TRBV12-3 or TRBV12-4 and TRBJ1-2; D not certain. The clonotype was recovered from a woman aged 45 to 65 with acute COVID-19. The sequenced sample was PBMCs or T cells enriched from blood (not recorded which). CDR3 loop: CASRGAYGYTF. As DNA, the CDR3 is TGTGCCAGCAGAGGAGCCTATGGCTACACCTTC.